These 15 T cell receptor beta chains were all obtained from the same sample, sequenced in a study of cytomegalovirus exposure and HLA in healthy donors (dated 2017 in TCRdb). The library was generated by the immunoSEQ multiplex PCR assay. For the multiplex PCR, a mixture combining 60 forward primers for TCR Vbeta segments and 13 reverse primers for TCR Jbeta segments was used. The source is immuneACCESS, and TCRdb retained only in-frame sequences with V and J called. Part of the clones is not carried over; for the studies checked, unresolved V genes explain less than half of this, and the remainder is unexplained. The sample's clone listing holds more than 100,000 clones. In total, the top ten clones hold around 1.5% of the sample. The specimen sequenced was PBMCs. Every receptor here comes from a woman between 40 and 55 years old in good health and CMV-seronegative.

The chain employs TRBV5-6 and TRBJ1-3; tentative D call: TRBD1 (6 bases). Germline CDR1 SGHDT, CDR2 YYEEEE. The germline V and J ends were trimmed by 3 bases and 11 bases, with 15 bases remaining between them. This CDR3 comprises 13 residues. The CDR3 sequence is CASSYGSGVSIYF. The CDR3 bases are TGTGCCAGCAGCTACGGGTCAGGGGTCTCCATATATTTT.

The chain recombines TRBV18 with TRBJ1-3; the D is unclear. The V gene's germline CDR1 is KGHSH and CDR2 LQKENI. V dropped 3 bases and J dropped 0 bases, with 15 bases sitting between them. The CDR3 is made up of 17 amino acids. The CDR3 region is CASSPSPFSSSGNTIYF. The CDR3 DNA reads TGTGCCAGCTCACCGTCGCCCTTTTCGAGCTCTGGAAACACCATATATTTT.

The chain employs TRBV6-1 and TRBJ1-6; weak D call: TRBD1 (5 bases). The CDR3 is 14 residues long. The germline V gene has CDR1 MNHNS and CDR2 SASEGT. V was trimmed by 2 bases and J by 14 bases, leaving 16 bases between them. The CDR3 DNA reads as TGTGCCAGCAGTGAACGGTCGGGCAGGGACTCCCTCCACTTT. It yields the protein CASSERSGRDSLHF.

The V gene is TRBV4-1, the J gene TRBJ1-1; 9 nucleotides agree with TRBD1. This CDR3 contains 15 residues. The germline gives CDR1 MGHRA, CDR2 YSYEKL. V lost 2 bases and J lost 5; bases outside the gene matches: 6. The CDR3 loop reads CASSQMGQGLTEAFF. DNA for the CDR3: TGCGCCAGCAGCCAAATGGGACAGGGTTTGACTGAAGCTTTCTTT.

This chain joins TRBV18 and TRBJ1-1; no definite D call. Germline assignment: CDR1 KGHSH and CDR2 LQKENI. The CDR3 is made up of 12 amino acids. The V end lost 3 bases, the J end lost 2 bases, and 4 bases lay between the germline ends. CDR3: CASSPLNTEAFF. Here the CDR3 DNA reads TGTGCCAGCTCACCCCTAAACACTGAAGCTTTCTTT.

This rearrangement joins TRBV11-1 to TRBJ1-1; D gene ambiguous. This CDR3 comprises 15 residues. Germline V gene sequence: CDR1 SGHAT, CDR2 FQDESV (reference sequence). The V gene lost 3 bases and the J gene lost 4 bases, with 15 bases spanning the gap. CDR3 residues: CASSFDRGGSTEAFF. The CDR3 DNA reads TGTGCCAGCAGCTTTGATCGCGGAGGGAGCACTGAAGCTTTCTTT.

The chain combines TRBV10-3 with TRBJ1-3; the D gene is possibly TRBD1 (5 bases). CDR1 is ENHRY, CDR2 SYGVKD, per germline. V was pared by 9 bases and J by 0 bases, with 9 bases between. The CDR3 loop spans 13 amino acids. The CDR3 sequence is CAIRQSSGNTIYF. CDR3 in DNA: TGTGCCATTCGACAGAGCTCTGGAAACACCATATATTTT.

The CDR3: CASSLAAGELFF. The DNA of the CDR3 is TGTGCCAGCAGCTTAGCGGCCGGGGAGCTGTTTTTT. This chain uses TRBV7-3 with TRBJ2-2; unclear D gene. The CDR3 spans 12 residues. Trimming removed 2 bases from V and 6 bases from J, with 4 bases in between. CDR1 and CDR2 from the germline V gene are SGHTA and FQGTGA.

The genes are TRBV9 and TRBJ1-2; TRBD1 matches 7 bases. Germline CDR1 reads SGDLS; CDR2 reads YYNGEE. The trim removed 2 bases at V and 7 bases at J, leaving 8 bases unmatched. This CDR3 is 14 amino acids long. The CDR3 DNA follows: TGTGCCAGCAGCGTCCCAGGGGGAGTGAGTGGCTACACCTTC. This encodes CASSVPGGVSGYTF.

The chain links TRBV10-3 to TRBJ1-1; 7 nucleotides line up with TRBD1. This CDR3 is 14 amino acids long. The junction had 2 bases not matched to a gene; V was cut back by 0 bases and J by 4 bases. The germline CDR1 and CDR2 sequences are ENHRY and SYGVKD. The CDR3 DNA reads TGTGCCATCAGTGAGTCGGGACAGCTCACTGAAGCTTTCTTT. This translates into CAISESGQLTEAFF.

This chain connects TRBV6-5 to TRBJ2-7; 7 nucleotides match TRBD2. V lost 8 bases, J lost 3 bases, and 7 bases stayed unmatched. This CDR3 region has 13 residues. CDR1 is MNHEY, CDR2 SVGAGI, per germline. The chain's CDR3 is CASSPAGVYEQYV. The CDR3 region has the DNA TGTGCCAGCTCCCCGGCGGGGGTCTACGAGCAGTACGTC.

V and J are TRBV9 and TRBJ2-5; the D is unclear. Germline V gene sequence: CDR1 SGDLS, CDR2 YYNGEE. CDR3 length: 14 amino acids. The V gene lost 4 bases and the J gene lost 10 bases, with 20 bases spanning the gap. CDR3 region: CASSPRPSIGDQYF. The CDR3 DNA reads TGTGCCAGCAGCCCCCGGCCCAGTATCGGAGACCAGTACTTC.

This sequence joins TRBV19 and TRBJ1-5; possible D gene TRBD1, 5 bases. The CDR3 totals 18 residues. Germline-derived CDR1 and CDR2 are LNHDA and SQIVND (reference sequence). V was trimmed by 3 bases and J by 0 bases, leaving 18 bases between them. The CDR3 DNA follows: TGTGCCAGTAGTATGGACGGCTGGGGCCAATATAGCAATCAGCCCCAGCATTTT. It codes for CASSMDGWGQYSNQPQHF.

The genes are TRBV7-9 and TRBJ2-1, with D unresolved. Trimming removed 3 bases at V and 10 bases at J, with 4 bases between. CDR3 length equals 10 residues. Germline V CDR1 and CDR2: SEHNR, FQNEAQ (reference sequence). The CDR3 here is CASSFREQFF. As DNA, the CDR3 is TGTGCCAGCAGCTTTCGGGAGCAGTTCTTC.

This chain connects TRBV18 to TRBJ2-5, with D possibly being TRBD1 (5 bases). CDR1 and CDR2 (germline): KGHSH, LQKENI. This CDR3 contains 13 residues. V dropped 6 bases and J dropped 5 bases, with 13 bases sitting between them. CDR3 nucleotides: TGTGCCAGCTCTCCGACAGCAAGCGAGACCCAGTACTTC. It specifies CASSPTASETQYF.